The present entry profiles one TCR beta chain with its context. The antigen is unknown. TCRdb reanalysed the reads using MiXCR and keeps one entry per CDR3 protein. Found here are nearly 700,000 distinct CDR3 sequences, roughly a third of them singletons; the top ten hold 15% to 20%. The sample belongs to a study of T cell repertoires in cytomegalovirus infection. This CDR3 comprises 11 residues. CDR1 is SQVTM, CDR2 ANQGSEA, per germline. V was clipped by 4 bases and J by 6 bases, with 7 bases between them. The material sequenced was cultured PBMCs, taken from culture after CMV antigen stimulation. This clonotype originated in a human donor in good health (CMV status not recorded). Some clones in this sample may be carry-over from other donors' samples. V is TRBV29-1 and J is TRBJ2-1; the D is unclear. CDR3 in amino acids: CSVVQTNEQFF. For the CDR3, the DNA is TGCAGCGTTGTTCAAACCAATGAGCAGTTCTTC.